This TCR beta chain was identified during a study of PD-L1 blockade in urothelial cancer. TCRdb's table, derived via immunoSEQ multiplex PCR, lists solely in-frame clones and lacks some. The sample carries about 80,000 clones, about 85% recorded once. This clone has a handful of counts. Germline CDR1 SGHRS, CDR2 YFSETQ. The CDR3 covers 17 residues. Unmatched junction bases numbered 8, after V lost 3 bases and J lost 1 base. The chain carries TRBV5-1 and TRBJ2-3; 10 bases fit TRBD1. The sequence came from a woman aged 70-85 years with urothelial cancer. The starting material was PBMCs, obtained around atezolizumab (anti-PD-L1) treatment. The CDR3 here is CASSSLTGGAGTDTQYF. The CDR3 DNA reads TGCGCCAGCAGCTCGTTGACAGGGGGCGCCGGCACAGATACGCAGTATTTT.